A selection of T cell receptor beta chains follows, all from one sample in a study of T-cell reconstitution after alpha-beta-depleted transplantation in children. TCRdb ran MiXCR on the PCR reads and lists one entry per CDR3 protein. The sample lists some 490,000 distinct CDR3 sequences; around 13% were seen once. The specimen comprised PBMCs from the stem cell graft donor, sampled from the stem cell graft. These receptors all stem from a human donor who donated a stem cell graft to a child with combined immunodeficiency. Each CDR3 is given with its conserved first and last residue. The D gene is left open where the match is weak. Size values are once, few and many counts, or a class for expanded clones, and some rows have none.

size	V	D	J	CDR3	DNA
few	TRBV29-1	TRBD1	TRBJ2-1	CSVRQGADEQFF	TGCAGCGTTCGACAGGGGGCTGATGAGCAGTTCTTC
.	TRBV12-3/TRBV12-4	.	TRBJ2-1	CASSPDPNEQFF	TGTGCCAGCAGTCCCGACCCGAATGAGCAGTTCTTC
.	TRBV28	.	TRBJ2-1	CASSPPSGPYNEQFF	TGTGCCAGCAGCCCCCCCTCCGGACCCTACAATGAGCAGTTCTTC
many	TRBV30	TRBD1	TRBJ1-6	CAWRDRLNSPLHF	TGTGCCTGGAGGGACAGGCTTAATTCACCCCTCCACTTT
.	TRBV5-1	TRBD1	TRBJ2-3	CASSPTTGNTQYF	TGCGCCAGCAGCCCAACGACAGGGAATACGCAGTATTTT
many	TRBV4-3	TRBD2	TRBJ2-7	CASSQDVGGGLYEQYF	TGCGCCAGCAGCCAAGATGTCGGGGGAGGGTTATACGAGCAGTACTTC
few	TRBV4-2	.	TRBJ1-3	CASSPQGGSGNTIYF	TGTGCCAGCAGCCCACAAGGGGGATCTGGAAACACCATATATTTT
few	TRBV18	.	TRBJ1-3	CASSPPDRAGNTIYF	TGTGCCAGCTCACCACCGGACAGAGCTGGAAACACCATATATTTT
many	TRBV20-1	TRBD1	TRBJ2-5	CSASSTGGETQYF	TGCAGTGCTAGTTCGACAGGGGGCGAGACCCAGTACTTC
many	TRBV2	.	TRBJ1-2	CASSEFGGGDYGYTF	TGTGCCAGCAGTGAGTTCGGGGGCGGTGACTATGGCTACACCTTC
.	TRBV29-1	TRBD2	TRBJ2-7	CSVRPGGGYEQYF	TGCAGCGTTCGGCCGGGCGGGGGCTACGAGCAGTACTTC
few	TRBV12-3/TRBV12-4	TRBD2	TRBJ2-1	CARSLPSGRIDEQFF	TGTGCCAGAAGTTTGCCTAGCGGGAGGATCGATGAGCAGTTCTTC
.	TRBV20-1	.	TRBJ2-5	CSASYIETQYF	TGCAGTGCTAGCTATATAGAGACCCAGTACTTC
few	TRBV5-1	TRBD1	TRBJ2-3	CASSKTGDFTDTQYF	TGCGCCAGCAGCAAGACAGGGGACTTCACAGATACGCAGTATTTT
many	TRBV28	.	TRBJ2-7	CASRNRISYEQYF	TGTGCCAGCAGGAACAGGATCTCCTACGAGCAGTACTTC
few	TRBV3-1	TRBD1	TRBJ2-1	CASSQLGRSGQGYNEQFF	TGTGCCAGCAGCCAACTCGGGCGGTCGGGACAGGGGTACAATGAGCAGTTCTTC
few	TRBV5-4	TRBD1	TRBJ2-7	CASSSPGTGLAYEQYF	TGTGCCAGCAGCTCCCCCGGGACAGGGTTAGCCTACGAGCAGTACTTC
few	TRBV4-3	.	TRBJ1-3	CASSQTRRGSGNTIYF	TGCGCCAGCAGCCAGACCCGTAGGGGCTCTGGAAACACCATATATTTT
.	TRBV28	TRBD2	TRBJ2-7	CASSSRTSGVYYEQYF	TGTGCCAGCAGTTCCCGGACTAGCGGGGTCTACTACGAGCAGTACTTC
few	TRBV24-1	.	TRBJ2-7	CATSEKTDPYEQYF	TGTGCCACCAGTGAGAAGACGGACCCCTACGAGCAGTACTTC
.	TRBV2	.	TRBJ2-7	CASSERGPTGEQYF	TGTGCCAGCAGTGAAAGGGGTCCGACGGGGGAGCAGTACTTC
many	TRBV12-3/TRBV12-4	.	TRBJ2-7	CASSLQTYEQYF	TGTGCCAGCAGTTTACAGACCTACGAGCAGTACTTC
.	TRBV11-2	.	TRBJ1-4	CASSLATMKKVFF	TGTGCCAGCAGCTTAGCTACAATGAAAAAGGTGTTTTTT